Each of the 17 T cell receptor beta chains below was sequenced from the same sample in a study of CD8 T cells in Susac syndrome. RNA, at about 0.45 to 1 ug, was reverse transcribed with random hexamers. TCRdb reprocessed the immunoSEQ multiplex PCR reads via MiXCR and lists one record per CDR3 protein. This table has over 150,000 distinct CDR3 sequences, approximately 95% appearing once. The sequenced material came from CD4+ T cells from PBMCs. The source of these receptors is a human donor with multiple sclerosis.

CDR3 DNA sequence: TGTGCCAGCAGTCCGGGGGGACAGTCCTCTAACTATGGCTACACCTTC. Protein product: CASSPGGQSSNYGYTF. The V call is TRBV28, the J call TRBJ1-2; 7 positions match TRBD1. In germline, CDR1 is MDHEN, CDR2 SYDVKM. The CDR3 has 16 residues. Trimming at V came to 5 bases and at J to 0 bases, leaving 9 bases not matched to a gene.

The chain couples TRBV4-1 to TRBJ1-2; 11 bases are a match to TRBD1. The CDR3 totals 15 residues. Per the germline V gene, CDR1 is MGHRA and CDR2 is YSYEKL. With V trimmed by 4 bases and J by 5 bases, 6 bases remained unmatched. The CDR3 DNA reads as TGCGCCAGCAGCCCTCCGGGACAGGGGGGATATGGCTACACCTTC. It yields the protein CASSPPGQGGYGYTF.

The V call is TRBV7-3, the J call TRBJ2-7, with 8 bases fitting TRBD1. The germline CDR1 and CDR2 sequences are SGHTA and FQGTGA. The CDR3 sequence is 15 residues long. Trimming cost V 1 base and J 3 bases; bases outside gene matches: 5. CDR3 protein: CASSLRQGAFYEQYF. In nucleotides, the CDR3 is TGTGCCAGCAGCTTAAGGCAGGGGGCGTTCTACGAGCAGTACTTC.

The chain has TRBV4-2 and TRBJ2-2; 8 nucleotides agree with TRBD1. CDR1 and CDR2 (germline): LGHNA, YNFKEQ. Unmatched junction bases numbered 7, after V lost 0 bases and J lost 4 bases. CDR3 length: 17 amino acids. CDR3 sequence reads: CASSQEVQGASTGELFF. The DNA of the CDR3 is TGTGCCAGCAGCCAAGAGGTCCAGGGGGCTAGCACCGGGGAGCTGTTTTTT.

The chain joins TRBV12-3 or TRBV12-4 to TRBJ1-1, with 7 positions matching TRBD1. J lost 3 bases, V lost 5 bases, and 6 bases had no gene match. This CDR3 has 14 amino acids. The CDR3, as DNA: TGTGCCAGCAGTGCGAGAACAGGGGACACTGAAGCTTTCTTT. Amino acids: CASSARTGDTEAFF.

This chain connects TRBV7-2 to TRBJ1-2; perhaps TRBD1 as D (6 bases). Per the germline V gene, CDR1 is SGHTA and CDR2 is FQGNSA. The CDR3 extends over 15 amino acids. Trimming cost V 3 bases and J 8 bases, with 19 bases left between them. The CDR3 protein is CASSLAQGGRGGYTF. DNA of the CDR3: TGTGCCAGCAGCTTGGCCCAAGGGGGGAGAGGAGGCTACACCTTC.

This sequence joins TRBV7-2 and TRBJ2-2, with D uncertain. This CDR3 is 17 amino acids long. Between the trimmed V and J ends, which lost 1 base and 0 bases, there was a span of 12 bases. Germline V gene sequence: CDR1 SGHTA, CDR2 FQGNSA. The CDR3 DNA sequence: TGTGCCAGCAGCTTAGGGGCGGCGTTCGCGAACACCGGGGAGCTGTTTTTT. It translates to CASSLGAAFANTGELFF.

The chain recombines TRBV20-1 with TRBJ2-7; 7 bases fit TRBD2. Trimming at V came to 6 bases and at J to 1 base, leaving 12 bases not matched to a gene. Germline loops: CDR1 DFQATT, CDR2 SNEGSKA (reference sequence). The CDR3 has 15 amino acids. CDR3 residues: CSAPDAGEGSYEQYF. The CDR3 DNA follows: TGCAGTGCCCCCGACGCGGGGGAGGGATCCTACGAGCAGTACTTC.

The chain couples TRBV4-1 to TRBJ1-4; the D is unclear. Germline V lookup: CDR1 MGHRA, CDR2 YSYEKL. V lost 0 bases, J lost 8 bases, and 7 bases lay in between. The length of the CDR3 is 13 residues. Here the CDR3 DNA reads TGCGCCAGCAGCCAAGATTGGAGAGAAAAACTGTTTTTT. Translation: CASSQDWREKLFF.

The gene calls are TRBV10-1 and TRBJ2-2; 11 bases are shared with TRBD2. The CDR3 has 19 residues. J lost 2 bases, V lost 6 bases, and 14 bases had no gene match. Germline V gene sequence: CDR1 WNHNN, CDR2 SYGVQD (reference sequence). The CDR3 sequence is CASSANPGLAGYNTGELFF. The CDR3 coding sequence is TGCGCCAGCAGCGCAAACCCCGGACTAGCGGGCTACAACACCGGGGAGCTGTTTTTT.

V and J are TRBV3-1 and TRBJ2-7; the match to TRBD2 covers 8 bases. The CDR3 extends over 20 amino acids. V shed 0 bases and J 1 base; nucleotides not matched to a gene: 17. The germline V gene encodes CDR1 LGHDT and CDR2 YNNKEL (reference sequence). The CDR3 region has the DNA TGTGCCAGCAGCCAAGATACACCCCTTTCCAGCGGGAGAGTTTCCTACGAGCAGTACTTC. Protein: CASSQDTPLSSGRVSYEQYF.

The chain carries TRBV5-1 and TRBJ2-5; D is perhaps TRBD2 (5 bases). V lost 2 bases and J lost 3, with 8 bases in between. The CDR3 is 13 amino acids. Germline CDR1 and CDR2: SGHRS and YFSETQ. The CDR3 nucleotides are TGCGCCAGCAGCTTCTCCGGGGAAGAGACCCAGTACTTC. Amino acids: CASSFSGEETQYF.

The chain employs TRBV7-2 and TRBJ2-1; 10 nucleotides agree with TRBD2. CDR1 is SGHTA, CDR2 FQGNSA, per germline. V gave up 5 bases and J gave up 9 bases; unmatched junction bases: 7. The CDR3 contains 14 residues. The CDR3 loop reads CASSASGREIEQFF. The DNA of the CDR3 is TGTGCCAGCAGCGCCAGCGGGAGGGAGATTGAGCAGTTCTTC.

The rearrangement links TRBV5-1 to TRBJ2-4; 8 bases line up with TRBD1. The CDR3 runs to 16 residues. Germline V lookup: CDR1 SGHRS, CDR2 YFSETQ. Losses at the gene ends were 4 bases for V and 1 base for J; bases not matched to a gene: 7. This CDR3 is CASSRTGLEAKNIQYF. Written as DNA, the CDR3 is TGCGCCAGCAGCCGGACAGGGTTAGAGGCCAAAAACATTCAGTACTTC.

J is TRBJ2-1 and V is TRBV3-1; weak D call: TRBD2 (6 bases). This CDR3 is built from 14 residues. The germline CDR1 and CDR2 sequences are LGHDT and YNNKEL (reference sequence). The V end lost 6 bases, the J end lost 2 bases, and 11 bases lay between the germline ends. CDR3 DNA sequence: TGTGCCAGCAGTCCCGGCGGGACCTACAATGAGCAGTTCTTC. Its protein is CASSPGGTYNEQFF.

The chain couples TRBV2 to TRBJ1-5; D call uncertain. The germline V gene encodes CDR1 SNHLY and CDR2 FYNNEI. The CDR3 length is 15 residues. V lost 10 bases and J 3 bases, leaving 19 bases between the germline ends. CDR3 nucleotide sequence: TGTGCCACCAAAGCGGGTGGTGGGCCCAATCAGCCCCAGCATTTT. Amino acids: CATKAGGGPNQPQHF.

This clonotype was picked up one time. The V and J genes are TRBV7-2 and TRBJ1-2, with D tentatively TRBD1 (6 bases). Looked up from germline, CDR1 is SGHTA and CDR2 is FQGNSA. CDR3 length: 13 amino acids. V dropped 8 bases and J dropped 4 bases, with 14 bases sitting between them. CDR3 sequence reads: CASRGGPSYGYTF. CDR3 bases: TGTGCCAGCCGGGGGGGCCCGAGCTATGGCTACACCTTC.